The T cell receptor (beta chain) described here comes from a study of a mutant IDH1 vaccine in newly diagnosed glioma. Time point defined: baseline, week 1 (first vaccination visit). Treatment reported: pre-vaccination baseline after standard-of-care therapy. Donor diagnoses consisted of new WHO grade 3 or 4 IDH1-mutant, ATRX-lost astrocytomas. Data came from immunoSEQ multiplex PCR; TCRdb stores just in-frame clones and leaves some out. This sample yields about 51,000 clones, of which roughly 80% are seen a single time; approximately 2% belongs to the top ten. The sample here was PBMCs, taken from a glioma patient treated with radiotherapy, temozolomide or both. The TCR sequence derives from a woman in her 40s with glioma.

The CDR3 spells CASSLNLDTEAFF. CDR3 bases: TGTGCCAGCAGCTTGAATCTGGACACTGAAGCTTTCTTT. The chain combines TRBV11-2 with TRBJ1-1; D not certain. Trimming cost V 3 bases and J 3 bases, with 8 bases left between them. Germline CDR1 SGHAT, CDR2 FQNNGV. There are 13 residues in the CDR3.